Included here is one T cell receptor (beta chain) sequence, with context. Antigen specificity is unknown. CDR3 length: 14 residues. This sample was taken from a study of blood T cells in healthy people across ages. Overall study results and limits: Age brought a roughly linear fall in TCR beta diversity measured per million T cells.

PCR was performed a second time for roughly 7 to 11 cycles using a sample-barcoded 5' primer and a J-beta primer mix. Each cDNA molecule carried a tag from a template-switch adaptor that contained 12 random nucleotides. TCRdb recomputed calls from the 5' RACE reads with MiXCR, one row per CDR3 protein. Here the sample spans 540,000 or so distinct CDR3 sequences, approximately 30% being singletons. It was roughly 10 milliliters of peripheral blood that were drawn from each donor. The sequenced material came from blood. The clonotype comes from a woman aged 70-85 years in good health. The chain links TRBV21-1 to TRBJ1-4; the D segment call TRBD1 is taken from the table without a DNA check. TRBV21-1 is a known pseudogene. For the CDR3, the DNA is TGTGCCAGCAGCTCAATACGCCCGGAAGAAAAACTGTTTTTT. Translated, it gives CASSSIRPEEKLFF.